Below, 25 T cell receptor beta chains from the same sample are listed, as sequenced in a study of T-cell memory formation after mild COVID-19. From the 5' RACE reads, TCRdb called clonotypes with MiXCR, one entry per CDR3 protein. The sample has about 29,000 distinct CDR3 sequences, about 16% seen once. The sequenced material came from PBMCs or a T cell subset sorted from them (not recorded which). The receptors stem from an adult who had mild COVID-19 (a few samples of this study predate the infection). Cell type and time point are not known.

In this sample, this clonotype turned up many times. V usage is TRBV7-2 and J usage is TRBJ2-1; TRBD2 matches at 11 bases. CDR1 SGHTA and CDR2 FQGNSA come from the germline V gene. Trimming took 0 bases from V and 1 from J; bases not matched to a gene: 5. CDR3 length equals 18 residues. DNA of the CDR3: TGTGCCAGCAGCTTAGCGGCTAGCGGGGGGCCTTCCTACAATGAGCAGTTCTTC. It yields the protein CASSLAASGGPSYNEQFF.

This clonotype has ten or more counts. The chain combines TRBV6-6 with TRBJ2-1; D remains unclear. The CDR3 spans 13 residues. Germline V gene sequence: CDR1 MNHNY, CDR2 SVGAGI (reference sequence). The V end was cut by 2 bases, the J end by 0 bases, with 2 bases between. The CDR3 region is CASSYASYNEQFF. CDR3 DNA: TGTGCCAGCAGTTACGCCTCCTACAATGAGCAGTTCTTC.

This clonotype has more than one count but fewer than ten. The chain carries TRBV19 and TRBJ1-2; D unresolved. Germline assignment: CDR1 LNHDA and CDR2 SQIVND (reference sequence). The CDR3 is made up of 14 amino acids. V shed 8 bases and J shed 4 bases, with 17 bases lying between them. CDR3 sequence reads: CASFPSWGSYGYTF. The CDR3 coding sequence is TGTGCCAGTTTCCCGTCTTGGGGAAGCTATGGCTACACCTTC. The variable domain in full, completed from reference TRBV19 and TRBJ1-2, reads DGGITQSPKYLFRKEGQNVTLSCEQNLNHDAMYWYRQDPGQGLRLIYYSQIVNDFQKGDIAEGYSVSREKKESFPLTVTSAQKNPTAFYLCASFPSWGSYGYTFGSGTRLTVV.

This clonotype has ten or more counts. V and J are TRBV5-1 and TRBJ2-3, with 13 nucleotides matching TRBD2. This CDR3 has 16 amino acids. Losses at the gene ends were 4 bases for V and 2 bases for J; bases not matched to a gene: 4. Germline CDR1 and CDR2: SGHRS and YFSETQ. CDR3 DNA: TGCGCCAGCAGCCCGGGACTAGCGGGGACCACAGATACGCAGTATTTT. Translation gives CASSPGLAGTTDTQYF.

This clonotype has at least ten counts. The V call is TRBV7-2, the J call TRBJ2-3; 8 nucleotides align to TRBD2. The CDR3 totals 17 residues. Germline V CDR1 and CDR2: SGHTA, FQGNSA. Germline trimming cut 0 bases from V and 0 bases from J; bases unmatched to any gene: 5. CDR3 bases: TGTGCCAGCAGCTTAGCCACGGGAGGGCCCAGCACAGATACGCAGTATTTT. Its translation is CASSLATGGPSTDTQYF.

The chain carries TRBV27 and TRBJ1-2; D not certain. Trimming took 5 bases from V and 6 from J, leaving 16 bases between them. CDR1 and CDR2 from the germline V gene are MNHEY and SMNVEV (reference sequence). This CDR3 is built from 14 residues. The CDR3 sequence is CASSIIGAPNGYTF. The CDR3 region has the DNA TGTGCCAGCAGTATCATCGGAGCCCCTAATGGCTACACCTTC.

Many counts were recorded for this clonotype. The J gene is TRBJ2-5, the V gene TRBV11-2, with 7 bases that match TRBD2. The V gene end was trimmed by 1 base and the J gene end by 2 bases; junction bases not matched to a gene: 7. The CDR3 is 16 residues long. The germline CDR1 and CDR2 sequences are SGHAT and FQNNGV. CDR3: CASSLGEGGRQETQYF. In DNA form, the CDR3 reads TGTGCCAGCAGCTTAGGGGAGGGAGGCAGACAAGAGACCCAGTACTTC.

This clonotype appeared many times. V is TRBV12-3 or TRBV12-4 and J is TRBJ1-2; D gene unclear. This CDR3 has 14 residues. The V gene lost 5 bases and the J gene lost 7 bases, with 17 bases spanning the gap. The CDR3 region is CASSRAGQARGYTF. CDR3 DNA: TGTGCCAGCAGTCGCGCTGGGCAGGCCCGTGGCTACACCTTC.

This clonotype has at least ten counts. This chain joins TRBV20-1 and TRBJ2-5; 10 positions match TRBD2. CDR3 size: 16 residues. The trim removed 4 bases at V and 0 bases at J, leaving 8 bases unmatched. Germline values: CDR1 DFQATT, CDR2 SNEGSKA (reference sequence). This CDR3 reads CSATRPSGRNQETQYF. The DNA of the CDR3 is TGCAGTGCTACGCGGCCTAGCGGGAGAAACCAAGAGACCCAGTACTTC.

This clonotype was counted ten times or more. The chain couples TRBV24-1 to TRBJ2-2, with 9 bases aligning to TRBD1. This CDR3 contains 16 residues. Germline V gives CDR1 KGHDR, CDR2 SFDVKD. V was clipped by 4 bases and J by 5 bases; unmatched bases: 7. The CDR3 loop reads CATSELGTGRTGELFF. The CDR3 region has the DNA TGTGCCACCAGTGAACTGGGGACAGGGAGGACCGGGGAGCTGTTTTTT.

Ten or more counts support this clonotype. This chain connects TRBV4-2 to TRBJ2-7; no clear D. Germline values: CDR1 LGHNA, CDR2 YNFKEQ. With 0 bases removed from V and 2 bases from J, the gap between germline ends came to 5 bases. The CDR3 covers 13 residues. The CDR3 region has the DNA TGTGCCAGCAGCCAAGATCAGGCCTACGAGCAGTACTTC. As protein: CASSQDQAYEQYF.

V usage is TRBV11-3 and J usage is TRBJ2-7, with 8 bases aligning to TRBD2. Germline-derived CDR1 and CDR2 are SGHNT and YENEEA. The trim removed 5 bases at V and 2 bases at J, leaving 8 bases unmatched. The CDR3 spans 15 residues. The CDR3, as DNA: TGTGCCAGCAGCACGTCGGGAGGGAACCCCTACGAGCAGTACTTC. Protein product: CASSTSGGNPYEQYF.

The table lists this clonotype with many counts. The chain links TRBV4-1 to TRBJ1-2; D is possibly TRBD1 (6 bases). The ends were cut back, 6 bases at V and 8 bases at J, with 28 bases in the middle. Looked up from germline, CDR1 is MGHRA and CDR2 is YSYEKL. The CDR3 runs 17 residues. CDR3 residues: CASSQIGGLLISGGYTF. In nucleotides, the CDR3 is TGCGCCAGCAGTCAAATAGGGGGACTCCTCATTTCGGGAGGCTACACCTTC.

There are many counts of this clonotype. The rearrangement links TRBV19 to TRBJ2-1, with a weak D call TRBD2 (6 bases). The CDR3 runs 14 residues. Trimming removed 5 bases at V and 7 bases at J, with 15 bases between. Germline CDR1 and CDR2: LNHDA and SQIVND (reference sequence). CDR3 DNA sequence: TGTGCCAGTAGTCGGAACATCGGGAGTAATGAGCAGTTCTTC. This sequence encodes CASSRNIGSNEQFF.

This clonotype was detected many times. This chain connects TRBV7-9 to TRBJ1-5, with D possibly matching TRBD1 (5 bases). Germline CDR1 reads SEHNR; CDR2 reads FQNEAQ (reference sequence). V dropped 5 bases and J dropped 3 bases, with 11 bases sitting between them. This CDR3 region has 14 residues. The CDR3 DNA follows: TGTGCCAGCAGCCATGGGGGGAACAATCAGCCCCAGCATTTT. Encoded protein: CASSHGGNNQPQHF.

This clonotype was detected many times. DNA of the CDR3: TGCGCCAGCAGCTTGCAGGGGACGACCCGGGAGACCCAGTACTTC. Amino acids: CASSLQGTTRETQYF. This chain connects TRBV5-1 to TRBJ2-5; tentative D call: TRBD1 (6 bases). The CDR3 covers 15 residues. V shed 1 base and J shed 5 bases, with 15 bases lying between them. Germline V gene data show CDR1 as SGHRS and CDR2 as YFSETQ. The full variable domain, its missing parts supplied by reference TRBV5-1 and TRBJ2-5, is KAGVTQTPRYLIKTRGQQVTLSCSPISGHRSVSWYQQTPGQGLQFLFEYFSETQRNKGNFPGRFSGRQFSNSRSEMNVSTLELGDSALYLCASSLQGTTRETQYFGPGTRLLVL.

In its sample, this clonotype ranks as medium-sized. The CDR3 sequence is CASSRDGAGMDTQYF. Written as DNA, the CDR3 is TGCGCCAGCAGCCGGGATGGAGCGGGAATGGATACGCAGTATTTT. This rearrangement joins TRBV5-1 to TRBJ2-3, with 7 bases matching TRBD2. The germline gives CDR1 SGHRS, CDR2 YFSETQ. V gave up 4 bases and J gave up 6 bases; unmatched junction bases: 11. CDR3 length: 15 amino acids.

Ten or more counts support this clonotype. The genes are TRBV20-1 and TRBJ1-2, with 8 bases identical to TRBD1. Germline V gene sequence: CDR1 DFQATT, CDR2 SNEGSKA (reference sequence). V was clipped by 6 bases and J by 7 bases; unmatched bases: 7. This CDR3 comprises 12 residues. Here the CDR3 DNA reads TGCAGTGCGAGCAGGGGGCAGGGTGGCTACACCTTC. Encoded protein: CSASRGQGGYTF.

The chain is built from TRBV4-2 and TRBJ2-7; possible D gene TRBD1, 6 bases. The CDR3 has 14 amino acids. Trimming removed 1 base at V and 3 bases at J, with 10 bases between. In germline, CDR1 is LGHNA, CDR2 YNFKEQ. CDR3 nucleotides: TGTGCCAGCAGCCAAGGTTCAGGGGACTACGAGCAGTACTTC. Its translation: CASSQGSGDYEQYF.

In its sample, this clonotype was seen many times. The CDR3 region is CASSDKGTANQPQHF. CDR3 bases: TGTGCCAGCAGTGACAAAGGGACGGCGAATCAGCCCCAGCATTTT. The chain links TRBV6-1 to TRBJ1-5, with D tentatively TRBD1 (5 bases). Germline lookup yields CDR1 MNHNS and CDR2 SASEGT. Trimming left V 3 bases short and J 4 bases short, with 13 bases between. This CDR3 contains 15 residues.

This clonotype has a count of ten or more. The chain couples TRBV7-2 to TRBJ1-3; tentatively, D is TRBD1 (5 bases). This CDR3 region has 15 residues. Trimming shortened V by 5 bases and J by 0 bases, and 11 bases separated the two germline ends. Germline CDR1 SGHTA, CDR2 FQGNSA. This chain's CDR3 is CASSHGASSGNTIYF. The CDR3 region has the DNA TGTGCCAGCAGCCACGGGGCCAGCTCTGGAAACACCATATATTTT.

The chain employs TRBV5-5 and TRBJ1-1; possible D gene TRBD1, 5 bases. Per the germline V gene, CDR1 is SGHKS and CDR2 is YYEKEE (reference sequence). The CDR3 is 12 residues long. Trimming removed 3 bases from V and 5 bases from J, with 8 bases in between. CDR3 protein: CASSSQGTEAFF. The CDR3 nucleotides are TGTGCCAGCAGCTCGCAGGGTACTGAAGCTTTCTTT. Full variable domain (missing parts from reference TRBV5-5 and TRBJ1-1): DAGVTQSPTHLIKTRGQQVTLRCSPISGHKSVSWYQQVLGQGPQFIFQYYEKEERGRGNFPDRFSARQFPNYSSELNVNALLLGDSALYLCASSSQGTEAFFGQGTRLTVV.

This chain links TRBV3-1 with TRBJ1-3; no clear D gene. Trimming cost V 0 bases and J 3 bases, with 9 bases left between them. Germline-derived CDR1 and CDR2 are LGHDT and YNNKEL (reference sequence). CDR3 length: 15 residues. In DNA, the CDR3 is TGTGCCAGCAGCCAAGAGTTTGGCCATGGAAACACCATATATTTT. It yields the protein CASSQEFGHGNTIYF.

This clonotype was picked up many times. The chain uses TRBV12-3 or TRBV12-4 and TRBJ2-7; weak D call: TRBD1 (6 bases). The CDR3 covers 12 residues. The V end lost 3 bases, the J end lost 9 bases, and 12 bases lay between the germline ends. Here the CDR3 reads CASSFFQGRQYF. The CDR3 region has the DNA TGTGCCAGCAGTTTCTTCCAGGGGAGGCAGTACTTC.

This rearrangement joins TRBV12-3 or TRBV12-4 to TRBJ2-7; D uncertain. The CDR3 covers 14 residues. V was cut by 2 bases and J by 5 bases, with 13 bases left in between. The CDR3 DNA reads TGTGCCAGCAGTTTATCCAATCTCCTGCACGAGCAGTACTTC. Protein sequence: CASSLSNLLHEQYF.